This TCR beta chain was documented in a study of cytomegalovirus exposure and HLA in healthy donors. As for this clone: Its target is unknown.

Study-wide results and caveats: It was taken for granted in presence/absence analyses that sequencing depth across donors was roughly uniform.

Germline V gene lookup returns CDR1 MDHEN and CDR2 SYDVKM. V lost 6 bases and J lost 6; bases outside the gene matches: 7. The CDR3 has 16 residues. PCR used 60 Vbeta primers and 13 Jbeta primers. The data were produced by immunoSEQ multiplex PCR, yet TCRdb's version contains in-frame clones alone and is incomplete. Here the sample spans more than 110,000 clones, 80% being singletons. The genes are TRBV28 and TRBJ1-6, with TRBD1 identical over 11 bases. The origin of this receptor is a man younger than 40 in good health and CMV-seronegative. The sequenced material came from PBMCs. CDR3 coding DNA: TGTGCCAGCAGCCGTGGACAGGGGGCTTCTAATTCACCCCTCCACTTT. As protein: CASSRGQGASNSPLHF.